This is a list of T cell receptor beta chains from one sample in a study of CD8 T cells in Susac syndrome. TCRdb recomputed calls from the immunoSEQ multiplex PCR reads with MiXCR, one row per CDR3 protein. Seen here are 140,000 to 150,000 distinct CDR3 sequences, under 97% observed once, and the top ten hold 0.065% to 0.095%. The sequenced material came from CD4+ T cells from PBMCs. These receptors originate from a human donor with Susac syndrome. CDR3s include the opening cysteine and the closing phenylalanine or tryptophan. D genes are given only for firm matches. Expanded clones are given a class, and other clones once, few, many or no size at all.

>-|-|TRBV5-1|TRBJ2-2
TGCGCCAGCAGCTTGGTTGGCACCGGGGAGCTGTTTTTT
CASSLVGTGELFF
>-|-|TRBV29-1|TRBJ2-1
TGCAGCGCTCGCCGTAACAGGGATGGTGAGCAGTTCTTC
CSARRNRDGEQFF
>-|-|TRBV5-1|TRBJ2-3
TGCGCCAGCAGCCATGGATCCCACAGGGTGATAACAGATACGCAGTATTTT
CASSHGSHRVITDTQYF
>-|-|TRBV20-1|TRBJ1-1
TGCAGTGCTAGAGCGGGAGGGGCCTTGAACACTGAAGCTTTCTTT
CSARAGGALNTEAFF
>-|-|TRBV10-2|TRBJ2-7
TGCGCCGCATCAACCCCCGGCTACGAGCAGTACTTC
CAASTPGYEQYF
>-|TRBD1|TRBV29-1|TRBJ2-3
TGCAGCGTTGAAGACCGGACAGGGACAGATACGCAGTATTTT
CSVEDRTGTDTQYF
>once|TRBD1|TRBV25-1|TRBJ1-6
TGTGCCAGCAGTGGACCACAGGGGAAGGGCTCACCCCTCCACTTT
CASSGPQGKGSPLHF
>-|-|TRBV20-1|TRBJ1-2
TGCGGAACCTTCGGACAGCCTCCTTCCTATGGCTACACCTTC
CGTFGQPPSYGYTF
>-|TRBD2|TRBV5-4|TRBJ2-5
TGTGCCAGCAGCCCACCTAGCGGGGGGGGATTGCCGGGGACCCAGTACTTC
CASSPPSGGGLPGTQYF
>-|-|TRBV3-1|TRBJ1-5
TGTGCCAGCAGCTCCCGGGATAGCAATCAGCCCCAGCATTTT
CASSSRDSNQPQHF
>-|-|TRBV29-1|TRBJ1-2
TGCAGCGTTGTCGTCAGGGCCTATGGCTACACCTTC
CSVVVRAYGYTF
>-|-|TRBV19|TRBJ1-2
TGTGCCAGTAGTATAGCCCCAGGAGCTGGGTATGGCTACACCTTC
CASSIAPGAGYGYTF
>-|TRBD2|TRBV20-1|TRBJ2-7
TGCAGTGCTGACCTTGAGGGGAGGGCCTACGAGCAGTACTTC
CSADLEGRAYEQYF
>-|-|TRBV3-1|TRBJ2-1
TGTGCCAGCAGCCACTCCAAGGGGTCCTACAATGAGCAGTTCTTC
CASSHSKGSYNEQFF
>-|TRBD1|TRBV12-3/TRBV12-4|TRBJ1-5
TGTGCCAGCAGTCACGGGACAGTCTATAATCAGCCCCAGCATTTT
CASSHGTVYNQPQHF
>-|TRBD2|TRBV28|TRBJ2-7
TGTGCCAGCAGTACGGGACTAGCGGGAGTAGGGCAGTACTTC
CASSTGLAGVGQYF
>once|-|TRBV9|TRBJ2-5
TGTGCCAGCAGCGTTTCTGGCTGGGAGACCCAGTACTTC
CASSVSGWETQYF
>-|-|TRBV27|TRBJ1-6
TGTGCCAGCAGTTTTTATCGGGATAATTCACCCCTCCACTTT
CASSFYRDNSPLHF
>once|TRBD2|TRBV3-1|TRBJ2-7
TGTGCCAGCAGTCAAAGCGGGAGCTCCTACGAGCAGTACTTC
CASSQSGSSYEQYF
>-|-|TRBV20-1|TRBJ1-1
TGCAGTGCTGTTGGGGGTATATCTGAAGCTTTCTTT
CSAVGGISEAFF
>-|TRBD1|TRBV25-1|TRBJ1-2
TGTGCCAGCAGTTCATCGGCGGGACAGCCGTCCTATGGCTACACCTTC
CASSSSAGQPSYGYTF
>-|-|TRBV6-1|TRBJ1-1
TGTGCCAGTATTCCCTGGAATTTGGGGTCGGACACTGAAGCTTTCTTT
CASIPWNLGSDTEAFF
>-|-|TRBV5-1|TRBJ2-1
TGCGCCAGCAGCTTGGAGAGGGGGGGGTTGACCTACAATGAGCAGTTCTTC
CASSLERGGLTYNEQFF
>once|-|TRBV4-2|TRBJ1-2
TGTGCCAGCAGCCATTCACAACAGGGCTTCTTGAGTGGCTACACCTTC
CASSHSQQGFLSGYTF
>-|-|TRBV5-7|TRBJ2-7
TGTGCCAGCAGCTCCCGGGGACCCCGAGGCAGGGGCTACGAGCAGTACTTC
CASSSRGPRGRGYEQYF
>-|-|TRBV11-2|TRBJ1-2
TGTGCCAGCAGCTCCGGGAGTCTAGGGAGTGGCTACACCTTC
CASSSGSLGSGYTF
>-|-|TRBV6-6|TRBJ1-5
TGTGCCAGCAGCCACCCTGCCGGGACCTCGAATCAGCCCCAGCATTTT
CASSHPAGTSNQPQHF
>-|TRBD1|TRBV7-2|TRBJ2-1
TGTGCCAGCAGCTTTTCTGGGGGACAGGGGATCAATGAGCAGTTCTTC
CASSFSGGQGINEQFF
>-|-|TRBV20-1|TRBJ1-1
TGCAGTGCTAGACTGAGGGGTAGGTCGACTGAAGCTTTCTTT
CSARLRGRSTEAFF
>-|-|TRBV9|TRBJ1-2
TGTGCCCTTACCATACCATGCACCTTC
CALTIPCTF
>-|-|TRBV20-1|TRBJ2-1
TGCAGTGCCGCAGACTCAAGCTCCTACAATGAGCAGTTCTTC
CSAADSSSYNEQFF
>once|TRBD2|TRBV7-8|TRBJ2-1
TGTGCCAGCAGCCCCAGACTAGCGGGGAGGAACAATGAGCAGTTCTTC
CASSPRLAGRNNEQFF
>-|-|TRBV27|TRBJ2-6
TGTGCCAGCGGGGAGTTCTCTGGGGCCAACGTCCTGACTTTC
CASGEFSGANVLTF
>-|-|TRBV30|TRBJ2-7
TGTGCCTGGAGTGTATTGTTGGAGCAGTACTTC
CAWSVLLEQYF
>-|-|TRBV14|TRBJ2-5
TGTGCCAGCAGCCAAGGGCGAGGGTACCAAGAGACCCAGTACTTC
CASSQGRGYQETQYF
>-|-|TRBV19|TRBJ1-5
TGTGCCAGTAGCGGGGCGGATCATCAGCCCCAGCATTTT
CASSGADHQPQHF
>-|-|TRBV4-1|TRBJ2-5
TGCGCCAGCAGCCAAGGAGAGGGAGAGACCCAGTACTTC
CASSQGEGETQYF
>-|TRBD1|TRBV5-1|TRBJ1-1
TGCGCCAGCAGCCCGGACAGGGAAGGCGCTGAAGCTTTCTTT
CASSPDREGAEAFF
>-|-|TRBV9|TRBJ2-3
TGTGCCAGCAGAGCGGCGGTCGGTACAGATACGCAGTATTTT
CASRAAVGTDTQYF
>-|-|TRBV6-5|TRBJ2-3
TGTGCCAGCAGTCCTAGTCCGCCAAGCACAGATACGCAGTATTTT
CASSPSPPSTDTQYF
>-|-|TRBV25-1|TRBJ1-6
TGTGCCAGCAGTGTCCGGACCCCTAATAATTCACCCCTCCACTTT
CASSVRTPNNSPLHF
>-|-|TRBV4-2|TRBJ1-1
TGTGCCAGCAGCCAAGATCGGGGGGCTCCCACTGAAGCTTTCTTT
CASSQDRGAPTEAFF
>few|-|TRBV2|TRBJ2-2
TGTGCCAGCAGTGAATGGGGGGCCGGGGAGCTGTTTTTT
CASSEWGAGELFF
>-|TRBD1|TRBV20-1|TRBJ1-5
TGCAGTGCCTGGGACAGCTATAGCAATCAGCCCCAGCATTTT
CSAWDSYSNQPQHF
>-|-|TRBV12-3/TRBV12-4|TRBJ1-1
TGTGCCAGCAGTTTCGTGGAGAACACTGAAGCTTTCTTT
CASSFVENTEAFF
>-|TRBD1|TRBV3-1|TRBJ1-4
TGTGCCAGCAGCCTTGACAGGGAAGAAAAACTGTTTTTT
CASSLDREEKLFF
>-|TRBD1|TRBV3-1|TRBJ1-2
TGTGCCAGCAGCCACTCTGACAGGGCGAGCTATGGCTACACCTTC
CASSHSDRASYGYTF